This TCR beta chain was profiled in a study of blood T cell repertoires in COVID-19. About the research overall: COVID-19 samples, acute and convalescent, were from the United States, Italy and Spain. From T cells, B-cell-depleted T cells, or PBMCs came the material, which was cDNA or gDNA.

CDR1 is SGHAT, CDR2 FQDESV, per germline (reference sequence). This CDR3 comprises 15 residues. Unmatched junction bases numbered 5, after V lost 4 bases and J lost 1 base. This clone was observed a handful of times. The same CDR3 also results from other DNA sequences found in this sample. Original handling: From reference gene primer amplification, estimates of nucleated cell counts were derived. Here immunoSEQ multiplex PCR was the method, and the copy in TCRdb shows in-frame clones only, minus some. The V and J calls and clone size are taken from that table; D and trimming were inferred from the DNA. This table holds hundreds of thousands of clones, roughly 88% found once.

The sample comprised peripheral blood. This chain uses TRBV11-1 with TRBJ1-1; TRBD1 aligns across 8 bases. This TCR came from a man of 80 years or more with acute or convalescent COVID-19. CDR3 amino acids: CASSYVGQGNTEAFF. The CDR3, as DNA: TGTGCCAGCAGCTACGTAGGACAGGGGAACACTGAAGCTTTCTTT.